What follows are 18 T cell receptor beta chains derived from one specimen sequenced in a study of cytomegalovirus exposure and HLA in healthy donors. Amplification used 60 Vbeta primers and 13 Jbeta primers. Sequencing used immunoSEQ multiplex PCR; TCRdb keeps in-frame clones, though not all of them. The sample lists some 200,000 clones; 82% were seen once. The specimen sequenced was PBMCs. The receptors stem from a woman between 18 and 30 years old in good health and CMV-seronegative.

The CDR3: CASSNHPLGAGGSEQFF. CDR3 bases: TGTGCCAGCAGCAACCACCCCCTCGGGGCGGGAGGCAGTGAGCAGTTCTTC. The gene calls are TRBV7-7 and TRBJ2-1; 8 nucleotides line up with TRBD2. The germline gives CDR1 SSHAT, CDR2 FNYEAQ (reference sequence). J gave up 9 bases and V 5 bases, and 18 bases lay outside the gene matches. CDR3 size: 17 residues. The full variable domain, in which reference TRBV7-7 and TRBJ2-1 provide the parts outside the CDR3, is GAGVSQSPRYKVTKRGQDVTLRCDPISSHATLYWYQQALGQGPEFLTYFNYEAQPDKSGLPSDRFSAERPEGSISTLTIQRTEQRDSAMYRCASSNHPLGAGGSEQFFGPGTRLTVL.

The gene calls are TRBV28 and TRBJ2-1; 15 nucleotides line up with TRBD2. CDR3 size: 17 residues. Trimming removed 4 bases from V and 5 bases from J; junction bases left unmatched: 6. The germline V gene has CDR1 MDHEN and CDR2 SYDVKM. The CDR3 DNA sequence: TGTGCCAGCAGTTCCCCGGGACTAGCGGGAGGTAACAATGAGCAGTTCTTC. As protein: CASSSPGLAGGNNEQFF.

The V and J genes are TRBV2 and TRBJ2-3; perhaps TRBD2 as D (6 bases). The V gene lost 7 bases and the J gene lost 3 bases, with 11 bases spanning the gap. The CDR3 covers 13 residues. Germline CDR1 is SNHLY and CDR2 is FYNNEI. CDR3 amino acids: CASIGAGTDTQYF. The CDR3 region has the DNA TGTGCCAGCATAGGGGCGGGAACAGATACGCAGTATTTT.

This chain connects TRBV29-1 to TRBJ2-7; 10 bases align to TRBD1. Unmatched junction bases numbered 10, after V lost 5 bases and J lost 3 bases. The CDR3 consists of 15 residues. Germline CDR1 SQVTM, CDR2 ANQGSEA. Here the CDR3 DNA reads TGCAGCGTTACCTCCGGACAGGGGGGGGACTACGAGCAGTACTTC. It translates to CSVTSGQGGDYEQYF.

The chain has TRBV10-3 and TRBJ2-7, with D perhaps matching TRBD2 (6 bases). The germline V gene has CDR1 ENHRY and CDR2 SYGVKD. The CDR3 covers 14 residues. V dropped 7 bases and J dropped 4 bases, with 17 bases sitting between them. For the CDR3, the DNA is TGTGCCATCAAGGGAGACTCGGACTATTACGAGCAGTACTTC. Translating it yields CAIKGDSDYYEQYF.

The V gene is TRBV11-2, the J gene TRBJ2-7; 11 bases agree with TRBD1. Germline values: CDR1 SGHAT, CDR2 FQNNGV. V was clipped by 5 bases and J by 4 bases; unmatched bases: 4. The CDR3 totals 14 residues. CDR3 in DNA: TGTGCCAGCAGCCCCGGGACAGGGGGATACGAGCAGTACTTC. Protein product: CASSPGTGGYEQYF.

This sequence joins TRBV27 and TRBJ1-1; D might be TRBD1 (5 bases). This CDR3 spans 13 amino acids. Trimming took 8 bases from V and 3 from J, leaving 13 bases between them. Germline assignment: CDR1 MNHEY and CDR2 SMNVEV (reference sequence). For the CDR3, the DNA is TGTGCCAGCGCGATGGGGGGACACACTGAAGCTTTCTTT. Translated, it gives CASAMGGHTEAFF.

The chain is built from TRBV27 and TRBJ2-7; TRBD2 matches at 9 bases. There are 18 residues in the CDR3. Germline CDR1 is MNHEY and CDR2 is SMNVEV (reference sequence). J was trimmed by 0 bases and V by 7 bases; bases with no gene match: 16. The CDR3 DNA follows: TGTGCCAGCAAAGCTATTCTAGCGGGGCCTCCGTTCTCCTACGAGCAGTACTTC. Protein: CASKAILAGPPFSYEQYF.

The chain couples TRBV4-1 to TRBJ2-1, with D hard to call. Germline CDR1 and CDR2: MGHRA and YSYEKL. This CDR3 region has 14 residues. The germline V and J ends were trimmed by 0 bases and 6 bases, with 9 bases remaining between them. The CDR3: CASSQDGRPNEQFF. The CDR3, as DNA: TGCGCCAGCAGCCAAGATGGCAGGCCCAATGAGCAGTTCTTC.

The J gene is TRBJ2-7, the V gene TRBV27; tentative D call: TRBD2 (5 bases). The V gene lost 7 bases and the J gene lost 6 bases, with 28 bases spanning the gap. The length of the CDR3 is 17 residues. The germline V gene encodes CDR1 MNHEY and CDR2 SMNVEV (reference sequence). In nucleotides, the CDR3 is TGTGCCAGCAAGCCCCTCGGCCAAGATAGGTTCGGGGTCGAGCAGTACTTC. It is translated as CASKPLGQDRFGVEQYF.

The V gene is TRBV5-6, the J gene TRBJ2-7; D call uncertain. The V and J ends lost 2 bases and 5 bases respectively, with 11 bases between them. The CDR3 has 13 amino acids. Germline values: CDR1 SGHDT, CDR2 YYEEEE. The CDR3, as DNA: TGTGCCAGCAGCTTACTTGGGCCCCACGAGCAGTACTTC. Translated: CASSLLGPHEQYF.

V gene TRBV9 combines with J gene TRBJ1-2; maybe TRBD1 (5 bases). Germline CDR1 is SGDLS and CDR2 is YYNGEE. The CDR3 runs 12 residues. Between the trimmed V and J ends, which lost 6 bases and 2 bases, there was a span of 8 bases. CDR3 DNA sequence: TGTGCCAGCAATCAGGGCAACTATGGCTACACCTTC. Translating gives CASNQGNYGYTF.

The chain recombines TRBV6-1 with TRBJ1-4; D not certain. Germline loops: CDR1 MNHNS, CDR2 SASEGT. CDR3 length: 15 amino acids. The V and J ends lost 3 bases and 0 bases respectively, with 8 bases between them. As DNA, the CDR3 is TGTGCCAGCAGTGATGGGAGAGCAACTAATGAAAAACTGTTTTTT. As protein: CASSDGRATNEKLFF.

CDR3 in DNA: TGTGCCATCCTAGCTGGCACTGAAGCTTTCTTT. Translated, it gives CAILAGTEAFF. The V and J genes are TRBV7-9 and TRBJ1-1; D remains unclear. This CDR3 region has 11 residues. The V gene's germline CDR1 is SEHNR and CDR2 FQNEAQ (reference sequence). Trimming stripped 10 bases from V and 4 bases from J, with 10 bases between.

This clone was found a few times. The chain couples TRBV6-5 to TRBJ2-7; the match to TRBD2 covers 7 bases. Trimming cost V 5 bases and J 0 bases; bases outside gene matches: 4. This CDR3 is 14 amino acids long. Germline V gene data show CDR1 as MNHEY and CDR2 as SVGAGI. The CDR3 DNA reads TGTGCCAGCAGTCGGGACTACCTCTCCTACGAGCAGTACTTC. Protein sequence: CASSRDYLSYEQYF.

In DNA, the CDR3 is TGTGCTAGTGGTTTGGCACCTACCTACGAGCAGTACTTC. It encodes CASGLAPTYEQYF. The chain has TRBV12-5 and TRBJ2-7; D remains ambiguous. The V and J ends lost 1 base and 2 bases respectively, with 6 bases between them. The CDR3 length is 13 residues. Germline CDR1 is LGHNT and CDR2 is FRNRAP.

J is TRBJ2-1 and V is TRBV28; the match to TRBD2 covers 7 bases. CDR1 is MDHEN, CDR2 SYDVKM, per germline. V shed 5 bases, J shed 4 bases, and the junction held 5 bases outside the gene matches. This CDR3 has 14 amino acids. The CDR3 DNA reads as TGTGCCAGCAGTAGAAGCGGGGTATACAATGAGCAGTTCTTC. It specifies CASSRSGVYNEQFF. The full variable domain, in which reference TRBV28 and TRBJ2-1 provide the parts outside the CDR3, is DVKVTQSSRYLVKRTGEKVFLECVQDMDHENMFWYRQDPGLGLRLIYFSYDVKMKEKGDIPEGYSVSREKKERFSLILESASTNQTSMYLCASSRSGVYNEQFFGPGTRLTVL.

Concerning this clone itself: The sample carries other DNA sequences with the same CDR3. The chain employs TRBV5-1 and TRBJ2-5; no firm D call. The CDR3 has 12 residues. Germline-derived CDR1 and CDR2 are SGHRS and YFSETQ. Trimming shortened V by 3 bases and J by 2 bases, and 5 bases separated the two germline ends. DNA of the CDR3: TGCGCCAGCAGCTCCTCTCAAGAGACCCAGTACTTC. Translation gives CASSSSQETQYF.